The 32 T cell receptor beta chains in this list originate from one sample, sequenced in a study of T-cell memory formation after mild COVID-19 (dated by TCRdb to 2020 to 2023). Libraries were prepared through 5' RACE. The sample was run on an Illumina NovaSeq 6000. The public reads were reprocessed in TCRdb via fastp at Q25 and MiXCR, keeping in-frame beta chains. Rows are combined by CDR3 protein, so each entry shows the most common genes and DNA. The sample table records about 250,000 distinct CDR3 sequences; about 16% of these occur just once. Of the sample, 2.1% is held by the ten largest clones. Sequences were obtained from PBMCs or a T cell subset sorted from them (not recorded which). The origin of the receptors is an adult woman who had mild COVID-19 (a few samples of this study predate the infection). The sample titles of this study are shuffled in the database, so cell type and time point are left out; the donor was told from shared clones.

This clonotype was recorded many times. V usage is TRBV29-1 and J usage is TRBJ1-5; unclear D gene. Trimming removed 5 bases from V and 2 bases from J, with 7 bases in between. Germline values: CDR1 SQVTM, CDR2 ANQGSEA. The CDR3 sequence is 12 residues long. CDR3 amino acids: CSVIAGNQPQHF. Here the CDR3 DNA reads TGCAGCGTTATAGCGGGCAATCAGCCCCAGCATTTT.

The DNA for the CDR3 is TGCGCCAGCAGCTTGGCCTTTGAGGCAGGTAGAAAAGAGTACTTC. The encoded protein is CASSLAFEAGRKEYF. The chain recombines TRBV5-1 with TRBJ2-7; no clear D gene. Trimming shortened V by 0 bases and J by 11 bases, and 21 bases separated the two germline ends. CDR1 is SGHRS and CDR2 is YFSETQ in the germline V gene. The length of the CDR3 is 15 residues.

The genes are TRBV10-3 and TRBJ2-7, with 7 bases matching TRBD1. With V trimmed by 0 bases and J by 7 bases, 3 bases remained unmatched. The germline CDR1 and CDR2 sequences are ENHRY and SYGVKD. This CDR3 region has 13 residues. The chain's CDR3 is CAISESIRGEQYF. CDR3 nucleotide sequence: TGTGCCATCAGTGAGTCGATCAGGGGGGAGCAGTACTTC.

The chain is built from TRBV4-2 and TRBJ2-5; D remains unclear. Germline V gene sequence: CDR1 LGHNA, CDR2 YNFKEQ. Trimming removed 1 base at V and 2 bases at J, with 17 bases between. CDR3 length: 17 amino acids. CDR3 coding DNA: TGTGCCAGCAGCCAAGCCGGCCTGGCGGCCCTACAAGAGACCCAGTACTTC. Protein product: CASSQAGLAALQETQYF.

This rearrangement joins TRBV6-6 to TRBJ2-7; TRBD1 is a possible D gene (7 bases). This CDR3 spans 13 amino acids. Per the germline V gene, CDR1 is MNHNY and CDR2 is SVGAGI (reference sequence). The V gene lost 10 bases and the J gene lost 2 bases, with 15 bases spanning the gap. CDR3 sequence (DNA): TGTGCCATACGGGGGACAGCTACCTACGAGCAGTACTTC. It encodes CAIRGTATYEQYF.

The chain recombines TRBV30 with TRBJ2-7; D ambiguous. This CDR3 contains 12 residues. The germline V gene has CDR1 GTSNPN and CDR2 SVGIG (reference sequence). V was trimmed by 2 bases and J by 0 bases, leaving 5 bases between them. The CDR3 reads CAWSPDSYEQYF. The CDR3 coding sequence is TGTGCCTGGAGTCCAGACTCCTACGAGCAGTACTTC.

There are a few counts of this clonotype. The chain couples TRBV24-1 to TRBJ1-1; unclear D gene. CDR1 and CDR2 (germline): KGHDR, SFDVKD. The CDR3 totals 13 residues. Trimming pared 9 bases from V and 1 base from J, leaving 11 bases between. The CDR3, as DNA: TGTGCCACCCGTCGGACGGCGAACACTGAAGCTTTCTTT. It codes for CATRRTANTEAFF.

This clonotype showed up just a few times. This chain uses TRBV12-3 or TRBV12-4 with TRBJ2-1; D remains ambiguous. The V end lost 4 bases, the J end lost 12 bases, and 13 bases lay between the germline ends. This CDR3 spans 12 amino acids. CDR3 DNA: TGTGCCAGCAGTTCTCGTTCGCTCGGGCAGTTCTTC. It translates to CASSSRSLGQFF.

The CDR3 loop is CASSLGSSEQYF. The CDR3 DNA follows: TGTGCCAGCAGCTTGGGGTCTAGCGAGCAGTACTTC. The rearrangement joins TRBV5-6 to TRBJ2-7, with unresolved D. Germline-derived CDR1 and CDR2 are SGHDT and YYEEEE. Trimming took off 0 bases at V and 6 bases at J, with 7 bases between the two ends. The CDR3 spans 12 residues.

This clonotype was recorded many times. This sequence joins TRBV5-4 and TRBJ1-5; no clear D gene. Trimming took off 0 bases at V and 0 bases at J, with 7 bases between the two ends. Germline CDR1 reads SGHNT; CDR2 reads YYREEE (reference sequence). This CDR3 comprises 15 residues. The chain's CDR3 is CASSLGLDSNQPQHF. Written as DNA, the CDR3 is TGTGCCAGCAGCTTGGGGTTGGATAGCAATCAGCCCCAGCATTTT.

This clonotype was seen more than once but under ten times. The chain joins TRBV21-1 to TRBJ1-2; the DNA was not compared with TRBD1, the D call given in the table. TRBV21-1 is reported as a pseudogene. The CDR3 is 17 amino acids. This CDR3 reads CASTRIYCREFANGYTF. The CDR3 nucleotides are TGTGCCAGCACCCGCATATATTGCAGGGAGTTCGCGAATGGCTACACCTTC.

This clonotype appeared a few times. The V gene is TRBV6-1, the J gene TRBJ2-7, with D perhaps TRBD2 (5 bases). This CDR3 is 17 amino acids long. Germline assignment: CDR1 MNHNS and CDR2 SASEGT. V was cut by 0 bases and J by 0 bases, with 15 bases left in between. CDR3 DNA sequence: TGTGCCAGCAGTGAAGCACTGAGCGGAAGGTCCTCCTACGAGCAGTACTTC. Amino acids: CASSEALSGRSSYEQYF.

This clonotype has at least ten counts. CDR3 coding DNA: TGCGCCAGCAGCCAAGTCTTAGGCAGGGGGCAGTACAATGAGCAGTTCTTC. Amino acids: CASSQVLGRGQYNEQFF. The rearrangement uses TRBV4-1 and TRBJ2-1; 8 bases fit TRBD1. In germline, CDR1 is MGHRA, CDR2 YSYEKL. The trim removed 1 base at V and 4 bases at J, leaving 9 bases unmatched. The CDR3 spans 17 residues.

This clonotype showed up many times. The rearrangement links TRBV12-3 or TRBV12-4 to TRBJ1-1; D uncertain. The CDR3 extends over 14 amino acids. V shed 10 bases and J shed 1 base, with 16 bases lying between them. CDR3 sequence (DNA): TGTGCCATCATTAAAGGAGCGCCGAACACTGAAGCTTTCTTT. It specifies CAIIKGAPNTEAFF.

For this clonotype: A read error may produce the germline difference seen at one junction end. The chain links TRBV30 to TRBJ1-2, with TRBD1 identical over 8 bases. The CDR3 runs 15 residues. Germline CDR1 and CDR2: GTSNPN and SVGIG (reference sequence). CDR3: CAGSYGQGANYGYTF. The CDR3 region has the DNA TGTGCCGGGAGCTATGGACAGGGAGCTAACTATGGCTACACCTTC.

This chain uses TRBV4-2 with TRBJ1-5; D perhaps matches TRBD1 (5 bases). Trimming removed 0 bases from V and 3 bases from J, with 9 bases in between. Germline lookup yields CDR1 LGHNA and CDR2 YNFKEQ. The CDR3 has 15 residues. Written as DNA, the CDR3 is TGTGCCAGCAGCCAAGATCGCGGGGCCAATCAGCCCCAGCATTTT. As protein: CASSQDRGANQPQHF.

This clonotype was seen more than once but under ten times. The V and J genes are TRBV15 and TRBJ2-2; maybe TRBD2 (5 bases). Per germline, CDR1 LNHNV and CDR2 YYDKDF (reference sequence). Trimming took off 3 bases at V and 1 base at J, with 6 bases between the two ends. The CDR3 spans 14 residues. CDR3 in amino acids: CATSRAGNTGELFF. The CDR3 nucleotides are TGTGCCACCAGCAGGGCGGGGAACACCGGGGAGCTGTTTTTT.

The chain is built from TRBV9 and TRBJ1-2; D uncertain. CDR3 length equals 19 residues. With 0 bases removed from V and 8 bases from J, the gap between germline ends came to 29 bases. Germline V gene lookup returns CDR1 SGDLS and CDR2 YYNGEE. CDR3 sequence reads: CASSVAPLGSWGVPEGYTF. CDR3 DNA: TGTGCCAGCAGCGTAGCACCGTTAGGGTCGTGGGGTGTTCCGGAAGGCTACACCTTC.

This clonotype was picked up a small number of times. The J gene is TRBJ2-6, the V gene TRBV9; 8 nucleotides match TRBD1. The CDR3 length is 17 residues. The ends lost 2 bases at V and 8 bases at J; junction bases unmatched: 12. From germline, CDR1 is SGDLS and CDR2 YYNGEE. The CDR3 region is CASSVLDRVNLPNVLTF. CDR3 in DNA: TGTGCCAGCAGCGTGTTGGACAGGGTCAATCTCCCCAACGTCCTGACTTTC.

The chain joins TRBV11-2 to TRBJ2-1, with 12 bases lining up with TRBD2. The germline gives CDR1 SGHAT, CDR2 FQNNGV. The ends lost 2 bases at V and 9 bases at J; junction bases unmatched: 8. This CDR3 contains 16 residues. The CDR3 reads CASSLLRLTSGSEQFF. The CDR3 nucleotides read TGTGCCAGCAGCTTATTGCGGTTGACTAGCGGGAGTGAGCAGTTCTTC. Using reference TRBV11-2 and TRBJ2-1 for the parts outside the CDR3, the full variable domain is EAGVAQSPRYKIIEKRQSVAFWCNPISGHATLYWYQQILGQGPKLLIQFQNNGVVDDSQLPKDRFSAERLKGVDSTLKIQPAKLEDSAVYLCASSLLRLTSGSEQFFGPGTRLTVL.

This clonotype was observed a handful of times. The chain joins TRBV12-3 or TRBV12-4 to TRBJ1-2; D not certain. V gave up 1 base and J gave up 2 bases, with 11 bases separating them. The CDR3 covers 15 residues. For the CDR3, the DNA is TGTGCCAGCAGTTTAGGTCGGTTGCTGAACTATGGCTACACCTTC. Translation: CASSLGRLLNYGYTF.

This clonotype appeared many times. The chain combines TRBV28 with TRBJ2-1, with a tentative D call TRBD1 (5 bases). CDR3 length: 15 amino acids. The V end was cut by 2 bases, the J end by 3 bases, with 11 bases between. Looked up from germline, CDR1 is MDHEN and CDR2 is SYDVKM. CDR3: CASSLQQGRYNEQFF. The CDR3 coding sequence is TGTGCCAGCAGTTTACAGCAGGGCCGCTACAATGAGCAGTTCTTC.

The V and J genes are TRBV5-1 and TRBJ1-2, with D perhaps matching TRBD1 (6 bases). Germline V gene lookup returns CDR1 SGHRS and CDR2 YFSETQ. The CDR3 runs to 14 residues. V lost 3 bases and J 8 bases, leaving 17 bases between the germline ends. The DNA of the CDR3 is TGCGCCAGCAGCTGGGACCCGCTGAGGGGGGGCTACACCTTC. Its translation is CASSWDPLRGGYTF.

The gene calls are TRBV24-1 and TRBJ2-7; no reliable D call. This CDR3 region has 14 residues. V lost 4 bases and J lost 2, with 11 bases in between. Germline assignment: CDR1 KGHDR and CDR2 SFDVKD. The chain's CDR3 is CATSDMNRPYEQYF. CDR3 DNA sequence: TGTGCCACCAGTGACATGAATCGGCCCTACGAGCAGTACTTC.

This clonotype has a handful of counts. V usage is TRBV24-1 and J usage is TRBJ1-5; 7 bases fit TRBD1. This CDR3 is built from 14 residues. The germline V gene has CDR1 KGHDR and CDR2 SFDVKD. The ends lost 6 bases at V and 4 bases at J; junction bases unmatched: 5. CDR3 residues: CATSPSDRNQPQHF. Here the CDR3 DNA reads TGTGCCACCAGTCCCTCGGACAGGAATCAGCCCCAGCATTTT.

This clonotype was recorded at least ten times. This chain connects TRBV12-3 or TRBV12-4 to TRBJ2-2; D assignment may be TRBD1 or TRBD2 (5 bases each). The CDR3 runs to 14 residues. V was clipped by 6 bases and J by 1 base, with 9 bases between them. For the CDR3, the DNA is TGTGCCAGCAGGACTGGGGGGAACACCGGGGAGCTGTTTTTT. Its translation is CASRTGGNTGELFF.

This clonotype was seen a handful of times. V gene TRBV30 combines with J gene TRBJ2-7, with 15 bases identical to TRBD2. Germline V gives CDR1 GTSNPN, CDR2 SVGIG (reference sequence). This CDR3 is built from 16 residues. V was clipped by 0 bases and J by 5 bases; unmatched bases: 5. CDR3 in amino acids: CAWSVRTSGRGDEQYF. CDR3 nucleotide sequence: TGTGCCTGGAGTGTACGGACTAGCGGGAGGGGGGACGAGCAGTACTTC.

This clonotype has only a few counts. This chain uses TRBV7-3 with TRBJ2-2; 8 bases are shared with TRBD2. The CDR3 spans 18 residues. Germline V lookup: CDR1 SGHTA, CDR2 FQGTGA. After removal of 2 bases from V and 2 bases from J, the junction contained 10 bases not matched to a gene. CDR3 coding DNA: TGTGCCAGCAGCTTAGGTCAGCGACTAGCGCCCAACACCGGGGAGCTGTTTTTT. Encoded protein: CASSLGQRLAPNTGELFF.

This clonotype was found a few times. The CDR3 protein is CSALVTGTGLNTGELFF. The CDR3 DNA reads as TGCAGTGCTCTAGTCACCGGGACAGGGCTGAACACCGGGGAGCTGTTTTTT. V gene TRBV20-1 combines with J gene TRBJ2-2; 9 bases match TRBD1. The CDR3 sequence is 17 residues long. After removal of 5 bases from V and 1 base from J, the junction contained 11 bases not matched to a gene. From germline, CDR1 is DFQATT and CDR2 SNEGSKA (reference sequence).

The V call is TRBV7-8, the J call TRBJ2-1; 8 nucleotides agree with TRBD1. Germline CDR1 reads SGHVS; CDR2 reads FQNEAQ. The V and J ends lost 5 bases and 10 bases, in that order; junction bases with no gene match: 13. This CDR3 has 15 residues. The DNA of the CDR3 is TGTGCCAGCAGCCCAGGACAGGGCCGGAAGAACGAGCAGTTCTTC. This gives the protein CASSPGQGRKNEQFF.

This chain connects TRBV15 to TRBJ2-1; a possible D gene is TRBD1 (6 bases). Germline CDR1 and CDR2: LNHNV and YYDKDF (reference sequence). Trimming cost V 1 base and J 5 bases, with 18 bases left between them. The length of the CDR3 is 17 residues. Here the CDR3 reads CATSRGTGTRAHNEQFF. The CDR3 DNA reads as TGTGCCACCAGCAGAGGGACCGGGACAAGGGCTCACAATGAGCAGTTCTTC.

In this sample, this clonotype turned up a few times. The CDR3 sequence: CASSQGDGWDGLTEAFF. The CDR3 nucleotides are TGTGCCAGCAGCCAAGGAGACGGGTGGGATGGCTTAACTGAAGCTTTCTTT. The chain recombines TRBV14 with TRBJ1-1; D unresolved. Looked up from germline, CDR1 is SGHDN and CDR2 is FVKESK. The CDR3 consists of 17 residues. Trimming took 1 base from V and 5 from J, leaving 20 bases between them.